The present entry profiles one TCR beta chain with its context. Its target is unknown. These data come from a study of CD8 T cells in ankylosing spondylitis. Each TCR beta library was made by quantitative 5'-RACE that incorporated molecular barcodes. In TCRdb, the 5' RACE reads were re-called with MiXCR into one record per CDR3 protein. The profile shows about 390,000 distinct CDR3 sequences, about a fifth of them singletons. CDR1 and CDR2 from the germline V gene are SGHRS and YFSETQ. Deletions cut 4 bases from V and 0 bases from J, with 11 bases between. The CDR3 consists of 15 residues. Overall study results and limits: Matched synovial fluid from ankylosing spondylitis patients was reported to be enriched for disease-linked clones. Clones linked to the disease showed a CD8+ phenotype. They occurred at relatively low frequencies in peripheral blood. Ankylosing spondylitis blood appeared to be characterized by a TCR beta motif of eight highly homologous variants. Past studies reported some motif variants in reactive arthritis synovial fluid and blood.

This TCR was sampled from a male donor with ankylosing spondylitis. Sequenced: blood, either unsorted or a sorted T cell fraction (not recorded which). This sequence joins TRBV5-1 and TRBJ1-3; D is undetermined. CDR3 loop: CASSPRPGSGNTIYF. CDR3 sequence (DNA): TGCGCCAGCAGCCCTCGCCCCGGCTCTGGAAACACCATATATTTT.